A selection of T cell receptor beta chains follows, all from one sample in a study of T cells in localized non-small cell lung cancer. Here immunoSEQ multiplex PCR was the method, and the copy in TCRdb shows in-frame clones only, minus some. The sample carries tens of thousands of clones, about four fifths recorded once. Sequenced here: PBMCs, sampled before any cancer treatment. All receptors derive from a man aged 35-69 years with stage II lung adenocarcinoma. Both conserved end residues are trimmed from each CDR3.

>TRBV7-2
ASSLGDGGLYEQY
>TRBV29-1
SVDGQLNTEAF
>TRBV19
ASMGQGGTGELF
>TRBV13
ASSSAGDLNTEAF
>TRBV18
ASSPPDRGRGTEAF
>TRBV7-6
ASSFSGSNEQF
>TRBV5-1
ASSLGDTQY
>TRBV7-7
ASSAGLAGINEQF
>TRBV7-3
ASSPPDGENYGYT
>TRBV7-8
ASSLGIRGMNTEAF
>TRBV10-1
ASSESVLVDRYYEQY
>TRBV14
ASSPLRGGSETQY
>TRBV4-1
ASSRSSGANVLT
>TRBV2
ASSEQEPRSNQPQH
>TRBV11-2
ASSLGGGRNNEQF
>TRBV5-1
ASRWESSNNEQF
>TRBV18
ASSPRQVVNTEAF
>TRBV7-2
ASKRTEDTEAF
>TRBV7-6
ASSGLGQPQETQY
>TRBV9
ASSSGGRDTQY
>TRBV13
ASSAKFSGSAQETQY
>TRBV11-2
ASSPQGIYGYT
>TRBV19
ASSIQHRSNQPQH
>TRBV7-2
ASTLGRGSQETQY
>TRBV7-9
ASSFGQPATNEKLF
>TRBV2
ASVLGGTVDIQY
>TRBV6-5
ASRRNGAQGGYT
>TRBV10-1
ASSELAGAPQETQY
>TRBV6-5
ASSYGGAGETQY
>TRBV11-2
ASSLTPGANSPLH
>TRBV7-9
ASSLTGAETQY
>TRBV30
AWRGQVNQPQH